The rows below give T cell receptor beta chains drawn from one sample of a study of siplizumab effects on memory and regulatory T cells. This table comes from immunoSEQ multiplex PCR, and its TCRdb copy is limited to in-frame clones, with some not included. The table has about 100,000 clones, about 90% seen once; the top ten hold 0.55% to 0.95%. Sample: Tregs sorted from blood. The receptors originated from a human donor in good health. Each CDR3 is given with its conserved first and last residue. D genes are given only for firm matches.

TRBD1	TRBV6-9	TRBJ2-7	CASSYGRTGGSEQYF
-	TRBV27	TRBJ1-5	CASSLFRDQPQHF
TRBD1	TRBV5-1	TRBJ1-3	CASSFLTGAGNTIYF
TRBD2	TRBV19	TRBJ2-7	CASSISSGRDWTYEQYF
-	TRBV6-1	TRBJ2-7	CASRKGEEVHEQYF
-	TRBV2	TRBJ1-4	CASSVREKLFF
-	TRBV6-5	TRBJ2-2	CASLRGPNTGELFF
-	TRBV6-4	TRBJ2-1	CASSNRNFESPYYNEQFF
-	TRBV11-2	TRBJ1-5	CASSLGWGGNQPQHF
-	TRBV5-1	TRBJ1-2	CASSLDSRNYGYTF
TRBD1	TRBV30	TRBJ2-2	CAWIRQGNGELFF
TRBD1	TRBV9	TRBJ1-5	CASSSGQGALPQHF
-	TRBV25-1	TRBJ2-2	CASEPLSPLQTNTGELFF